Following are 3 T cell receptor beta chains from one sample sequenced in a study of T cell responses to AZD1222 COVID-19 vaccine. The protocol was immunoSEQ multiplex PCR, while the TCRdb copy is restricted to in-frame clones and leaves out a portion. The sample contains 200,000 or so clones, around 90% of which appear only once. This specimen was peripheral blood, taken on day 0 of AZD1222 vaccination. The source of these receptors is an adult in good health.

The CDR3 here is CASSLYYENFNQPQHF. The DNA of the CDR3 is TGTGCCAGCAGTTTATACTACGAAAACTTCAATCAGCCCCAGCATTTT. The J gene is TRBJ1-5, the V gene TRBV27; D is unclear. From germline, CDR1 is MNHEY and CDR2 SMNVEV (reference sequence). There are 16 residues in the CDR3. Trimming cost V 1 base and J 3 bases, with 13 bases left between them.

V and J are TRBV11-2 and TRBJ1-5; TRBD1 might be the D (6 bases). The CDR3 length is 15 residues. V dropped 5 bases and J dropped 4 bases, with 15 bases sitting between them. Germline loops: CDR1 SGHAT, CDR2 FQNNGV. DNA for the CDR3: TGTGCCAGCAGCGGGGCGGGACACTCTAATCAGCCCCAGCATTTT. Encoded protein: CASSGAGHSNQPQHF.

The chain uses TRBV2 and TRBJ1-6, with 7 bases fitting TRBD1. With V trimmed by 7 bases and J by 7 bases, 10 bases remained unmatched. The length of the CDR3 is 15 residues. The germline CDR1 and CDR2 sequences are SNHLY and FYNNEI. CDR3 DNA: TGTGCCAGCATGTTGTGGGGGACAGCGAATTCACCCCTCCACTTT. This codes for CASMLWGTANSPLHF.